This TCR beta chain originates from a study of CD8 T cells in ankylosing spondylitis (dated by TCRdb to the late 2010s). Regarding the research as a whole: T cell receptor beta repertoires were profiled in healthy donors and ankylosing spondylitis patients so that disease-linked TCR variants could be found. Peripheral blood samples were taken, and synovial fluid was additionally collected from ankylosing spondylitis patients. The full study cohort was made up of 20 to 25 ankylosing spondylitis patients and 108 healthy donors. Points the paper makes about the study in general: Some motif variants were previously reported in synovial fluid and blood of reactive arthritis patients, suggesting common disease-initiation mechanisms. Blood from ankylosing spondylitis patients appeared to be characterized by a TCR beta motif made up of 8 or 9 highly homologous amino acid variants. The disease-linked clones had a CD8+ phenotype and were found at relatively low frequencies in peripheral blood. The disease-linked clones were reported to be significantly enriched in matched synovial fluid samples from ankylosing spondylitis patients.

From cysteine to phenylalanine, the CDR3 is 14 amino acids long. Solely the CDR3 DNA is kept, with 42 bases framed from the first base. The germline V gene specifies LGHNA as CDR1 and YNFKEQ as CDR2. V drops 1 base and J drops 8 bases, leaving 12 bases in between. Sequenced on an Illumina HiSeq 2500. Quantitative 5'-RACE with molecular barcodes was the method used to prepare the TCR beta libraries. As for the original processing: A new computational method, built on a probabilistic model of VDJ rearrangement, was used to identify disease-linked TCR variants. The raw public data were reprocessed by TCRdb itself: fastp quality trimming at Q25, MiXCR clonotype calling, in-frame beta chains only. Merged by CDR3 protein, the rows form single entries marked with the most common genes and DNA. The V and J calls and clone size are TCRdb's, not the authors'. The sample table lists some 200,000 distinct CDR3 sequences, around 25% of them with a count of one. Of the sample, 6.6% falls within the top ten clones.

Points on this clonotype: Its target antigen remains unknown. Per-base qualities were not stored, and no clone one base away is much larger.

The chain couples TRBV4-2 to TRBJ2-1; the D gene is tentatively TRBD1 or TRBD2, each matching 6 bases. This sequence originates from a male donor with ankylosing spondylitis or in good health (not recorded which). Source material: blood, either unsorted or a sorted T cell fraction (not recorded which). The bases read TGTGCCAGCAGCCAAGCCGACAGGAGGGATGAGCAGTTCTTC. The resulting protein is CASSQADRRDEQFF.